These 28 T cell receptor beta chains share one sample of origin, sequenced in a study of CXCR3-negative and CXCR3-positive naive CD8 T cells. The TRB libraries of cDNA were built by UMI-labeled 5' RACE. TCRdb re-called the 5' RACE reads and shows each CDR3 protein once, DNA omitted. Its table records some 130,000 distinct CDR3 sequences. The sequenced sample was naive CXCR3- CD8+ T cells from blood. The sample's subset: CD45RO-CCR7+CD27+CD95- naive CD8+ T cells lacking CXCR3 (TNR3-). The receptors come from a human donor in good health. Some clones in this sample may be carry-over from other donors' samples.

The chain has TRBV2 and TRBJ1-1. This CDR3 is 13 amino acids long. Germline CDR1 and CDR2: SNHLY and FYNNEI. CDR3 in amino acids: CASTPPGGTEAFF.

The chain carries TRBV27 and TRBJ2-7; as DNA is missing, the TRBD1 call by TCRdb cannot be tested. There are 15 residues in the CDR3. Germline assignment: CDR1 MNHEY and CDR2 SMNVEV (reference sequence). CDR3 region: CASSSIRTGGYEQYF.

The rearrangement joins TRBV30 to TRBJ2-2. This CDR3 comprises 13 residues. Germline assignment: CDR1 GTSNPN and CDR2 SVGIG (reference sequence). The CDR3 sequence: CAWKGENTGELFF.

The CDR3: CASSKLARTGIADTQYF. The rearrangement uses TRBV28 and TRBJ2-3; without DNA, the TCRdb call of TRBD1 cannot be checked. The CDR3 covers 17 residues. Germline values: CDR1 MDHEN, CDR2 SYDVKM.

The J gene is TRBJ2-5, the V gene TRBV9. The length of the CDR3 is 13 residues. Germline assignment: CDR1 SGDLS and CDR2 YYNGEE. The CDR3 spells CASSVSWTETQYF.

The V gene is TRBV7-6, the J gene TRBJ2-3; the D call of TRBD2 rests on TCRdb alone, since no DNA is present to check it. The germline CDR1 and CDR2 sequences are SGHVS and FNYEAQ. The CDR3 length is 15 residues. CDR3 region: CASSLAGAGTDTQYF.

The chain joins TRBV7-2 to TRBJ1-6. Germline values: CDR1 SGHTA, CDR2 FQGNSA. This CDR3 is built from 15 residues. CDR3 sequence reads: CASSPALDRRSPLHF.

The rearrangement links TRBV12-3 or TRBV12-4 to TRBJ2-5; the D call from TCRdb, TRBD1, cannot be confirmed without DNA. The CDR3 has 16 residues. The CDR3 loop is CASSYHGQEFWETQYF.

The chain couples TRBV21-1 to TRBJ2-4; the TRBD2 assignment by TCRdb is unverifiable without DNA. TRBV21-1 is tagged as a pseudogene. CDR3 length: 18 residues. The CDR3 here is CASSKGRIAGGPGDIQYF.

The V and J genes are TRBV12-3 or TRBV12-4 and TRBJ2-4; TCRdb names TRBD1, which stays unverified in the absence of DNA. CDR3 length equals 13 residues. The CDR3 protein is CASSPSTGVIQYF.

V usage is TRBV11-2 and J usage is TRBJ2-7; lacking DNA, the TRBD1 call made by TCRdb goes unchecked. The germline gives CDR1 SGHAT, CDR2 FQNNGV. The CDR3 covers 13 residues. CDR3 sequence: CASSMEGAGEQYF.

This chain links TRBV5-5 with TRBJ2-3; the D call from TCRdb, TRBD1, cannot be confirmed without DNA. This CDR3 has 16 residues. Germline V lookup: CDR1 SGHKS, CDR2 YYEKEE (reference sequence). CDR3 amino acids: CASSTGLFYVTDTQYF. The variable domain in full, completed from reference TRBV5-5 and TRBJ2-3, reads DAGVTQSPTHLIKTRGQQVTLRCSPISGHKSVSWYQQVLGQGPQFIFQYYEKEERGRGNFPDRFSARQFPNYSSELNVNALLLGDSALYLCASSTGLFYVTDTQYFGPGTRLTVL.

CDR3 region: CASSFPSAPLHF. The chain links TRBV27 to TRBJ1-6; TCRdb calls TRBD1, which cannot be checked without DNA. The CDR3 loop spans 12 amino acids. Germline loops: CDR1 MNHEY, CDR2 SMNVEV (reference sequence).

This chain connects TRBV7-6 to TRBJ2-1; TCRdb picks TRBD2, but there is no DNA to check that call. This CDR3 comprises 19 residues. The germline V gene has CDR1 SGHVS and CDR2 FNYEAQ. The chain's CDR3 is CASSLEALRSPSSYNEQFF.

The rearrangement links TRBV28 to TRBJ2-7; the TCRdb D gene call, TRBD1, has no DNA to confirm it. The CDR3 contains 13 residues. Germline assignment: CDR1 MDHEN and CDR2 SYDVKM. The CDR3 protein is CASSSDRGYEQYF.

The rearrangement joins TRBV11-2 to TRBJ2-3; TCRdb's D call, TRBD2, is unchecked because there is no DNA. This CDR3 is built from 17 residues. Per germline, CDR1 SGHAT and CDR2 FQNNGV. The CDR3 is CASSLAGTSDYTDTQHF.

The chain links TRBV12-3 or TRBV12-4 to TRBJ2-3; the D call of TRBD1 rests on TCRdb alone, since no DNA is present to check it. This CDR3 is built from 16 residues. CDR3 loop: CASSFSVTEPTDTQYF.

The CDR3 sequence: CATGLAGASSYNEQFF. V gene TRBV24-1 combines with J gene TRBJ2-1; the D call from TCRdb, TRBD2, cannot be confirmed without DNA. The germline gives CDR1 KGHDR, CDR2 SFDVKD. CDR3 length: 16 amino acids.

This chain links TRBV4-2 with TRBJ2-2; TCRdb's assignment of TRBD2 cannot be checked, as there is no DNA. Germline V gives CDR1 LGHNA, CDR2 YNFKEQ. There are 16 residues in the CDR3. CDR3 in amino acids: CASSQLAPLNTGELFF.

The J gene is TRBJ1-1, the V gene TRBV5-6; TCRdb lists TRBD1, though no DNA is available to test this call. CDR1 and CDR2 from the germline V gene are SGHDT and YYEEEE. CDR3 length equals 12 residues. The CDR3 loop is CASSSDGGEAFF.

This chain's CDR3 is CSVEGRDRYNEQFF. The rearrangement uses TRBV29-1 and TRBJ2-1; lacking DNA, the TRBD1 call made by TCRdb goes unchecked. Germline V gives CDR1 SQVTM, CDR2 ANQGSEA. The CDR3 extends over 14 amino acids.

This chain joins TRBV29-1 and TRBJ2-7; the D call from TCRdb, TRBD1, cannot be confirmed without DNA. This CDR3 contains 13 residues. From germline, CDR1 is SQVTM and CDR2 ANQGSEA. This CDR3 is CSVYGGTRYEQYF.

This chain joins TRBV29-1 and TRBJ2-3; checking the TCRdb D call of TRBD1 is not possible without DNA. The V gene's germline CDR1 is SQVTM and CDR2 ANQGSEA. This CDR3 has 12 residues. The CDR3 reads CSGTGATDTQYF.

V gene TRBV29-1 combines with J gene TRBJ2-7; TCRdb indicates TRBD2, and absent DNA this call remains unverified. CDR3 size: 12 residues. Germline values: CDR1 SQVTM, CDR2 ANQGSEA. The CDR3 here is CSILVRPTGQYF.

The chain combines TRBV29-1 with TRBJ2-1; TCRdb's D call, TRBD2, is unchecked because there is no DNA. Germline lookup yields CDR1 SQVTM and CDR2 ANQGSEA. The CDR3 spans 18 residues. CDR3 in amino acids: CSVEGREGLHNSYNEQFF.

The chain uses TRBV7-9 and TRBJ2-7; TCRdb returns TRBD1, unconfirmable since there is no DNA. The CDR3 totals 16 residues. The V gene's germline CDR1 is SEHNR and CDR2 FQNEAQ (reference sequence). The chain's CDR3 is CASSSKGGDLSYEQYF.

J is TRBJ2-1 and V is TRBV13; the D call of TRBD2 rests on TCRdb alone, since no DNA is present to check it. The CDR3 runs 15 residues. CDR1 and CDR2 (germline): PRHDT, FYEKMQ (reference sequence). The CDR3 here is CASEPLAGVYNEQFF.

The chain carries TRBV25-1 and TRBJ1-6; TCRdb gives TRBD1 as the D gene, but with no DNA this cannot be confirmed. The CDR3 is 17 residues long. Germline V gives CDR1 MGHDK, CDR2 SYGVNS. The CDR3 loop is CASSEGRTRSYNSPLHF.